The clone carrying this T cell receptor beta chain was counted a single time. As yet, its antigen is unknown. Method: immunoSEQ multiplex PCR; TCRdb's copy keeps in-frame clones and lacks some. The table records under 95,000 clones, around 90% of them present only once. This specimen belongs to a study of PD-1 blockade in classical Hodgkin lymphoma. Study findings and constraints: What caused the repertoire differences, perhaps disease activity or prior therapy, remains undefined.

No patient escaped relapse after autologous stem cell transplantation, and brentuximab vedotin exposure varied. Best responses fell into complete response, partial response or progressive disease. Germline trimming cut 8 bases from V and 6 bases from J; bases unmatched to any gene: 4. CDR1 is SEHNR and CDR2 is FQNEAQ in the germline V gene (reference sequence). The CDR3 loop spans 13 amino acids. This TCR was sampled from a human donor with classical Hodgkin lymphoma. Sequencing was performed on peripheral blood mononuclear cells (PBMCs), taken before the second cycle of nivolumab. V and J are TRBV7-9 and TRBJ1-4; 9 bases are a match to TRBD1. The CDR3 nucleotides read TGTGCCAGCGGACAGGGGAGCTATGAAAAACTGTTTTTT. It yields the protein CASGQGSYEKLFF.